This T cell receptor beta chain came from a study of T cells in Graves' hyperthyroidism and ophthalmopathy. Diagnosis of hyperthyroidism was new in patients aged 18 to 65, and its duration was under 2 months. Diagnoses used clinical symptoms, serum thyroxine and TRAb, thyroid ultrasound and orbital computed tomography. With V trimmed by 4 bases and J by 8 bases, 8 bases remained unmatched. The CDR3 consists of 14 residues. Looked up from germline, CDR1 is LGHDT and CDR2 is YNNKEL (reference sequence). RNA transcripts provided the source from which TCR beta CDR3 regions were amplified. The TCR CDR3 was amplified in a first-round RT-PCR using the HTBI primer set. Using its own MiXCR run on the multiplex PCR reads, TCRdb lists one record per CDR3 protein. The repertoire holds about 350,000 distinct CDR3 sequences, with roughly a sixth as singletons. This clonotype was seen repeatedly, ten times or more.

The V and J genes are TRBV3-1 and TRBJ2-1; TRBD2 agrees at 7 bases. This receptor was identified in a woman aged 25 to 39 with Graves' hyperthyroidism that later progressed to Graves' ophthalmopathy. Material: blood. This chain's CDR3 is CASSLETSHHEQFF. The CDR3 DNA reads as TGTGCCAGCAGCCTTGAGACTAGCCACCATGAGCAGTTCTTC.